This entry concerns a single TCR beta chain. Its target is not known. With 60 Vbeta and 13 Jbeta primers, the PCR was carried out. Repertoires were generated with immunoSEQ multiplex PCR, while TCRdb's copy carries only in-frame clones and drops some. Counted here are 100,000 to 150,000 clones, around two thirds occurring once; the ten biggest clones make up roughly 2.5%. The sample comes from a study of cytomegalovirus exposure and HLA in healthy donors. The ends were cut back, 8 bases at V and 5 bases at J, with 21 bases in the middle. This CDR3 is built from 15 residues. CDR1 and CDR2 from the germline V gene are MDHEN and SYDVKM. Study results and limitations: TCR beta sequences reportedly predicted the HLA-A and HLA-B alleles of most subjects accurately. Most TCR sequences were seen very rarely across donors, but some public TCRs occurred in many.

V and J are TRBV28 and TRBJ1-2, with D tentatively TRBD1 (6 bases). The specimen was PBMCs. The clonotype was recovered from a woman aged 40 to 50 in good health and CMV-seronegative. The CDR3 protein is CASASSIQGRYGYTF. CDR3 in DNA: TGTGCCAGCGCGAGCTCGATACAGGGAAGGTATGGCTACACCTTC.